Presented here are 22 T cell receptor beta chains from one specimen sequenced in a study of CD8+ T cells in alopecia areata. RNA was extracted and reverse transcribed into cDNA as the sequencing template. The assay was immunoSEQ multiplex PCR, and TCRdb's table has in-frame clones only and misses some. Of approximately 150,000 clones in the sample, about three fifths are singletons; the top ten hold just over 35%. The specimen sequenced was CD8+ T cells sorted from blood. The receptors here all came from a human donor in good health.

This clone was seen more than once but under ten times. The V and J genes are TRBV28 and TRBJ2-3, with TRBD2 as a possible D gene (6 bases). CDR1 is MDHEN, CDR2 SYDVKM, per germline. This CDR3 has 17 amino acids. V was trimmed by 2 bases and J by 2 bases, leaving 17 bases between them. The CDR3 DNA follows: TGTGCCAGCAGTTTAGGGTGGGCTAGCGAATACACAGATACGCAGTATTTT. Its translation: CASSLGWASEYTDTQYF.

The CDR3 loop is CASSQDWGTVRNEKLFF. The CDR3 coding sequence is TGCGCCAGCAGCCAAGATTGGGGAACGGTTAGAAATGAAAAACTGTTTTTT. V usage is TRBV4-1 and J usage is TRBJ1-4; D uncertain. Between the trimmed V and J ends, which lost 0 bases and 5 bases, there was a span of 16 bases. This CDR3 is built from 17 residues. Germline CDR1 is MGHRA and CDR2 is YSYEKL.

The rearrangement links TRBV9 to TRBJ2-5; weak D call: TRBD2 (5 bases). The last part of the DNA fits TRBJ2-7 better; the J call may be wrong. There are 14 residues in the CDR3. Per germline, CDR1 SGDLS and CDR2 YYNGEE. DNA for the CDR3: TGTGCCAGCAGCGTAGAGGGAGCTTCCTACGAGCAGTACTTC. It specifies CASSVEGASYEQYF.

Worth noting for this clone: At the DNA level, this CDR3 is encoded by other sequences in the same sample as well. V gene TRBV20-1 combines with J gene TRBJ2-3, with D hard to call. Germline CDR1 DFQATT, CDR2 SNEGSKA (reference sequence). The CDR3 contains 10 residues. Trimming took off 6 bases at V and 6 bases at J, with 7 bases between the two ends. CDR3 sequence (DNA): TGCAGTGCCCGGTGGGATACGCAGTATTTT. Translation gives CSARWDTQYF.

In nucleotides, the CDR3 is TGTGCCAGCAGCCCTGGACAGGACTTTTACAATGAGCAGTTCTTC. Translating gives CASSPGQDFYNEQFF. The chain links TRBV7-2 to TRBJ2-1; 7 bases are shared with TRBD1. V lost 5 bases, J lost 4 bases, and 8 bases stayed unmatched. This CDR3 region has 15 residues. From germline, CDR1 is SGHTA and CDR2 FQGNSA. Supplemented by reference TRBV7-2 and TRBJ2-1, the full variable domain reads GAGVSQSPSNKVTEKGKDVELRCDPISGHTALYWYRQSLGQGLEFLIYFQGNSAPDKSGLPSDRFSAERTGGSVSTLTIQRTQQEDSAVYLCASSPGQDFYNEQFFGPGTRLTVL.

This rearrangement joins TRBV9 to TRBJ2-2; D is undetermined. CDR1 and CDR2 from the germline V gene are SGDLS and YYNGEE. V was cut by 6 bases and J by 5 bases, with 5 bases left in between. CDR3 length: 11 amino acids. The CDR3 sequence is CASTRTGELFF. In DNA, the CDR3 is TGTGCCAGCACCAGGACCGGGGAGCTGTTTTTT.

J is TRBJ2-7 and V is TRBV11-2, with 12 bases that match TRBD2. Germline CDR1 is SGHAT and CDR2 is FQNNGV. The CDR3 runs to 15 residues. V lost 5 bases and J lost 3; bases outside the gene matches: 5. The DNA of the CDR3 is TGTGCCAGCAGCGTGGGACTAGCGGGCCTCTACGAGCAGTACTTC. The encoded protein is CASSVGLAGLYEQYF.

The rearrangement links TRBV27 to TRBJ1-4; possible D gene TRBD1, 6 bases. Trimming pared 6 bases from V and 4 bases from J, leaving 12 bases between. Germline V lookup: CDR1 MNHEY, CDR2 SMNVEV (reference sequence). The CDR3 extends over 14 amino acids. The CDR3, as DNA: TGTGCCAGCAGGGGAGGGGGTCATAATGAAAAACTGTTTTTT. Its translation is CASRGGGHNEKLFF.

This chain uses TRBV28 with TRBJ2-1, with D perhaps assigned TRBD1 or TRBD2 (5 bases each). Germline V CDR1 and CDR2: MDHEN, SYDVKM. Deletions cut 5 bases from V and 7 bases from J, with 15 bases between. This CDR3 contains 14 residues. The CDR3 loop is CASSLTGTGNEQFF. In DNA form, the CDR3 reads TGTGCCAGCAGTCTTACTGGGACGGGGAATGAGCAGTTCTTC.

This clone was seen only a few times. The rearrangement uses TRBV29-1 and TRBJ2-1; TRBD2 might be the D (6 bases). V was shortened by 6 bases and J by 10 bases, with 16 bases between the two germline ends. Germline V gene sequence: CDR1 SQVTM, CDR2 ANQGSEA. The CDR3 length is 12 residues. As DNA, the CDR3 is TGCAGCGTCGCCGGGACGGCGGGGGAGCAGTTCTTC. It yields the protein CSVAGTAGEQFF.

This clone occurred a few times. This rearrangement joins TRBV15 to TRBJ2-5; tentative D call: TRBD1 (5 bases). Germline V CDR1 and CDR2: LNHNV, YYDKDF (reference sequence). V lost 1 base and J 4 bases, leaving 22 bases between the germline ends. The CDR3 runs to 18 residues. CDR3 protein: CATSRVGQGSRNGETQYF. Here the CDR3 DNA reads TGTGCCACCAGCAGAGTTGGCCAGGGATCGAGAAATGGAGAGACCCAGTACTTC. Full variable domain (rest looked up from reference TRBV15 and TRBJ2-5): DAMVIQNPRYQVTQFGKPVTLSCSQTLNHNVMYWYQQKSSQAPKLLFHYYDKDFNNEADTPDNFQSRRPNTSFCFLDIRSPGLGDTAMYLCATSRVGQGSRNGETQYFGPGTRLLVL.

This sequence joins TRBV30 and TRBJ2-3; unclear D gene. The V and J ends lost 3 bases and 4 bases respectively, with 17 bases between them. CDR1 and CDR2 from the germline V gene are GTSNPN and SVGIG (reference sequence). CDR3 length: 15 amino acids. CDR3 amino acids: CAWRTSPGNPDTQYF. Here the CDR3 DNA reads TGTGCCTGGAGAACATCCCCAGGAAACCCAGATACGCAGTATTTT.

The chain carries TRBV7-9 and TRBJ2-2; a possible D gene is TRBD1 (5 bases). V dropped 11 bases and J dropped 3 bases, with 10 bases sitting between them. This CDR3 region has 12 residues. The germline V gene has CDR1 SEHNR and CDR2 FQNEAQ (reference sequence). CDR3 nucleotides: TGTGCCCCTACACAGGACACCGGGGAGCTGTTTTTT. Its translation is CAPTQDTGELFF.

The chain couples TRBV2 to TRBJ1-2; unclear D gene. The length of the CDR3 is 12 residues. V shed 6 bases and J shed 5 bases, with 10 bases lying between them. CDR1 is SNHLY and CDR2 is FYNNEI in the germline V gene. CDR3 DNA: TGTGCCAGCAGGGGTTCTGGGTATGGCTACACCTTC. Translating gives CASRGSGYGYTF. Filled out from reference TRBV2 and TRBJ1-2, the complete variable domain reads EPEVTQTPSHQVTQMGQEVILRCVPISNHLYFYWYRQILGQKVEFLVSFYNNEISEKSEIFDDQFSVERPDGSNFTLKIRSTKLEDSAMYFCASRGSGYGYTFGSGTRLTVV.

The rearrangement uses TRBV9 and TRBJ2-7; D may be TRBD1 (6 bases). Trimming took 3 bases from V and 7 from J, leaving 11 bases between them. Germline CDR1 SGDLS, CDR2 YYNGEE. CDR3 length: 12 amino acids. The CDR3 loop reads CASSEQGGEQYF. DNA for the CDR3: TGTGCCAGCAGCGAACAGGGCGGAGAGCAGTACTTC.

Only one count was recorded for this clone. CDR3 protein: CASSQHPGLAGASTDTQYF. Here the CDR3 DNA reads TGCGCCAGCAGCCAGCACCCGGGACTAGCGGGAGCAAGCACAGATACGCAGTATTTT. The chain employs TRBV4-1 and TRBJ2-3, with 14 nucleotides matching TRBD2. J gave up 0 bases and V 3 bases, and 8 bases lay outside the gene matches. Per germline, CDR1 MGHRA and CDR2 YSYEKL. This CDR3 has 19 amino acids.

The V gene is TRBV29-1, the J gene TRBJ2-1; perhaps TRBD2 as D (6 bases). CDR1 and CDR2 from the germline V gene are SQVTM and ANQGSEA. The CDR3 contains 16 residues. Trimming left V 2 bases short and J 10 bases short, with 24 bases between. CDR3 in amino acids: CSVEWRTGVRILEQFF. CDR3 nucleotide sequence: TGCAGCGTTGAATGGAGAACGGGAGTGCGTATTTTGGAGCAGTTCTTC.

This chain joins TRBV5-1 and TRBJ2-7, with a tentative D call TRBD1 (6 bases). CDR1 SGHRS and CDR2 YFSETQ come from the germline V gene. V dropped 0 bases and J dropped 3 bases, with 7 bases sitting between them. This CDR3 has 13 residues. The CDR3 sequence is CASSLGDNYEQYF. The CDR3 bases are TGCGCCAGCAGCTTGGGGGACAACTACGAGCAGTACTTC.

The genes are TRBV6-6 and TRBJ1-1, with no clear D. The CDR3 runs to 12 residues. The V gene lost 6 bases and the J gene lost 0 bases, with 5 bases spanning the gap. The V gene's germline CDR1 is MNHNY and CDR2 SVGAGI (reference sequence). CDR3: CASSPMNTEAFF. The CDR3 nucleotides read TGTGCCAGCAGCCCCATGAACACTGAAGCTTTCTTT.

This chain connects TRBV5-1 to TRBJ1-2; D not resolved. This CDR3 has 12 residues. V lost 0 bases and J 4 bases, leaving 4 bases between the germline ends. Germline CDR1 SGHRS, CDR2 YFSETQ. The CDR3 nucleotides read TGCGCCAGCAGCTTGGTAGGCTATGGCTACACCTTC. Its protein product is CASSLVGYGYTF.

The V call is TRBV6-1, the J call TRBJ1-1, with D unclear. Germline V lookup: CDR1 MNHNS, CDR2 SASEGT. This CDR3 spans 12 amino acids. V was clipped by 4 bases and J by 4 bases, with 7 bases between them. CDR3 residues: CASSGGGTEAFF. The CDR3 DNA is TGTGCCAGCAGTGGCGGCGGCACTGAAGCTTTCTTT.

The chain recombines TRBV27 with TRBJ1-2; D is unresolved. V gave up 2 bases and J gave up 0 bases, with 10 bases separating them. Per the germline V gene, CDR1 is MNHEY and CDR2 is SMNVEV (reference sequence). The CDR3 loop spans 15 amino acids. This chain's CDR3 is CASSLLGLSNYGYTF. DNA for the CDR3: TGTGCCAGCAGTTTACTGGGCTTATCTAACTATGGCTACACCTTC.